Listed below are T cell receptor beta chains from one sample, sequenced in a study of monozygotic twins with inflammatory bowel disease. TCRdb reanalyzed the 5' RACE reads and collapses them to one entry per CDR3 protein, without DNA. This specimen shows roughly 170,000 distinct CDR3 sequences; the ten leading clones hold roughly 7.4%. Sample: blood. The receptor source for this set is a human donor with ulcerative colitis or Crohn's disease, or a healthy co-twin of an affected twin (not recorded which). Both conserved end residues are part of each CDR3. The order of the fields is V gene, J gene, CDR3 protein.

>TRBV7-2|TRBJ1-2
CASSSSGGENYGYTF
>TRBV6-1|TRBJ2-1
CASKRRTPDNEQFF
>TRBV12-3/TRBV12-4|TRBJ2-1
CASRPGALVAEQFF
>TRBV10-3|TRBJ1-6
CAIRAGGQSYSPLHF
>TRBV5-1|TRBJ2-3
CASRGATDTQYF
>TRBV6-2/TRBV6-3|TRBJ1-1
CASSQLKGGMNTEAFF
>TRBV5-1|TRBJ1-1
CASSLGLIDRGQLGTEAFF
>TRBV10-3|TRBJ2-1
CAISESGSHNEQFF
>TRBV6-2/TRBV6-3|TRBJ2-1
CASSYSNRGRNEQFF
>TRBV5-1|TRBJ2-7
CASSPTDGYYEQYF
>TRBV3-1|TRBJ2-1
CASTVSGRHNEQFF
>TRBV11-2|TRBJ2-5
CASSLEPGGWETQYF
>TRBV5-4|TRBJ2-7
CASSQQGAYEQYF
>TRBV5-4|TRBJ2-1
CASSPQVNEQFF
>TRBV5-6|TRBJ1-5
CASSHGTGTLRGLEPQHF
>TRBV27|TRBJ1-4
CASRNRAREKLFF
>TRBV5-6|TRBJ2-2
CASSLEQGARTGELFF
>TRBV11-2|TRBJ2-7
CASSSPALARRTYEQYF
>TRBV7-2|TRBJ2-7
CASSVGTFEQYF
>TRBV20-1|TRBJ2-7
CSASRTSGRSTPYEQYF
>TRBV7-2|TRBJ2-7
CASSLLTGLNEQYF
>TRBV7-9|TRBJ2-2
CASSLGVSAGELFF
>TRBV5-6|TRBJ1-1
CASSVVGVNTEAFF
>TRBV29-1|TRBJ2-2
CSVRDTSGKGTGELFF
>TRBV6-1|TRBJ2-7
CATRRGLAASYEQYF
>TRBV28|TRBJ2-1
CASIHSSYNEQFF
>TRBV5-1|TRBJ1-2
CASRTGTANYGYTF
>TRBV28|TRBJ2-2
CASSRTRSTGELFF
>TRBV29-1|TRBJ2-3
CSVDLRLAGFTDTQYF
>TRBV28|TRBJ2-7
CASTLGGFYEQYF
>TRBV7-8|TRBJ2-7
CASSLVRGGFGEQYF